This T cell receptor (beta chain) was identified during a study of cytomegalovirus exposure and HLA in healthy donors. Findings and limits, study-wide: Confirmation in vitro established that a few CMV-associated chains were specific for CMV antigens. Across donors, most TCRs were seen rarely, yet some public ones were widespread.

Worth noting for this clone: No antigen is known for it.

Assay: immunoSEQ multiplex PCR; the TCRdb copy retains only in-frame clones and omits some. The sample lists about 360,000 clones; 70% to 90% were seen once. Germline V gene lookup returns CDR1 SNHLY and CDR2 FYNNEI. V shed 6 bases and J 3 bases; nucleotides not matched to a gene: 5. The CDR3 sequence is 14 residues long. Sequenced: PBMCs. V and J are TRBV2 and TRBJ1-5, with 7 positions matching TRBD1. This sequence originates from a woman younger than 30 in good health and CMV-seronegative. CDR3 nucleotides: TGTGCCAGCAGCGAGACAGGGCACAATCAGCCCCAGCATTTT. It is translated as CASSETGHNQPQHF.